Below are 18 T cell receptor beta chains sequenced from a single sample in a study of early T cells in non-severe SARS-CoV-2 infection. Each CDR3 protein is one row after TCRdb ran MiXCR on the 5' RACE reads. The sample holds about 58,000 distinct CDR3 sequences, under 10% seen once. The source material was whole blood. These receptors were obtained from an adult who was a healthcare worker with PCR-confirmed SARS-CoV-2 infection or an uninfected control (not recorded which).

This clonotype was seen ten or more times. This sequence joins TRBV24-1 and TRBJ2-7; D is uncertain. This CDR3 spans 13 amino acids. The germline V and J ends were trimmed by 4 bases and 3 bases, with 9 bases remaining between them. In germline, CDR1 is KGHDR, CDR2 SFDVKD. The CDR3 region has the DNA TGTGCCACCAGTGAGTACTCGATCTACGAGCAGTACTTC. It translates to CATSEYSIYEQYF.

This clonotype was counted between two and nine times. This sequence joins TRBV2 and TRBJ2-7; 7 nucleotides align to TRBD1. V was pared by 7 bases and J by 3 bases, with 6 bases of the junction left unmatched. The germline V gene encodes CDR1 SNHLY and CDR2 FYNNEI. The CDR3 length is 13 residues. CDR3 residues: CASNRDRVYEQYF. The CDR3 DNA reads TGTGCCAGCAATCGAGACAGGGTCTACGAGCAGTACTTC.

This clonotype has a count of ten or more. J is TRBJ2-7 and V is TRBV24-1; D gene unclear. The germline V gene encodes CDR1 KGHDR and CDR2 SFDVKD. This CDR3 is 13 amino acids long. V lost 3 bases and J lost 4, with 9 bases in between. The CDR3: CATSDNPGYEQYF. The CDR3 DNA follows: TGTGCCACCAGTGATAATCCCGGGTACGAGCAGTACTTC.

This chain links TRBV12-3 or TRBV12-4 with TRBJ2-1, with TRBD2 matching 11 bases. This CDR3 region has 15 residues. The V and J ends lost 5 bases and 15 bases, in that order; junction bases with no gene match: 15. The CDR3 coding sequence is TGTGCCAGCAGTCCGCGTCTAGCGGGAGGTGCGACCCCGTTCTTC. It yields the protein CASSPRLAGGATPFF.

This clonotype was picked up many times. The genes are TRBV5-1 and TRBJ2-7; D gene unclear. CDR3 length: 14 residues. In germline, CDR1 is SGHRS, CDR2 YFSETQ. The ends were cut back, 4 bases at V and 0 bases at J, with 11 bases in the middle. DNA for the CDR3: TGCGCCAGCAGCCTCCGGACGGGCTCCTACGAGCAGTACTTC. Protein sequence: CASSLRTGSYEQYF.

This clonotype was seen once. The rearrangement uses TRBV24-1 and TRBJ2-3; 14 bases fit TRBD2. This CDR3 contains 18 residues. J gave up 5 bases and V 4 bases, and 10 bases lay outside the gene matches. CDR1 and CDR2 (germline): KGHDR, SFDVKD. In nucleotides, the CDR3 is TGTGCCACCAGTGACCGAACCGGGACTAGCGGGAGAGAAGATACGCAGTATTTT. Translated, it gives CATSDRTGTSGREDTQYF.

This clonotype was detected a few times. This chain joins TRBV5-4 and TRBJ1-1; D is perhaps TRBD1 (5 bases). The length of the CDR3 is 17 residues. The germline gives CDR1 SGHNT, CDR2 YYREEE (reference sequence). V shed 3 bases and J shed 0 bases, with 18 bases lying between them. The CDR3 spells CASSSGTSPGMNTEAFF. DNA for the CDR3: TGTGCCAGCAGCTCTGGGACCTCCCCGGGGATGAACACTGAAGCTTTCTTT.

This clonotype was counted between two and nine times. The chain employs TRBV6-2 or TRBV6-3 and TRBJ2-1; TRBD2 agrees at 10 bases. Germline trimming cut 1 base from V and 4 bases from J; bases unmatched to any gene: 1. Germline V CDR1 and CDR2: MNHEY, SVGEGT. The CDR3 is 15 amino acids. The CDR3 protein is CASSYWTSGYNEQFF. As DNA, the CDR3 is TGTGCCAGCAGTTACTGGACTAGCGGATACAATGAGCAGTTCTTC.

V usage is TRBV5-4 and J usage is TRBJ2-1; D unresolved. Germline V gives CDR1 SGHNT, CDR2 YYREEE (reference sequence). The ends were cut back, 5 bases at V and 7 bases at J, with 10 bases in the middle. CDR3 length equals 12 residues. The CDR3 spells CASRRPGNEQFF. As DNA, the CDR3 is TGTGCCAGCAGAAGGCCCGGGAATGAGCAGTTCTTC.

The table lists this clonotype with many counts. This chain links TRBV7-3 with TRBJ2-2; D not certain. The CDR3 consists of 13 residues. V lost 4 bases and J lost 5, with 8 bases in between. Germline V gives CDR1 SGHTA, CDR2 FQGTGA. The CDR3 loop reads CASSSPGTGELFF. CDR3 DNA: TGTGCCAGCAGCTCCCCTGGTACCGGGGAGCTGTTTTTT.

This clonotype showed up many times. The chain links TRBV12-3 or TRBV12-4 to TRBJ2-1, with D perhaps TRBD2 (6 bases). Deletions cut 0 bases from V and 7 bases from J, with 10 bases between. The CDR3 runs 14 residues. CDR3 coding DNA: TGTGCCAGCAGTTTAGCGGGAGGAGAGAATGAGCAGTTCTTC. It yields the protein CASSLAGGENEQFF.

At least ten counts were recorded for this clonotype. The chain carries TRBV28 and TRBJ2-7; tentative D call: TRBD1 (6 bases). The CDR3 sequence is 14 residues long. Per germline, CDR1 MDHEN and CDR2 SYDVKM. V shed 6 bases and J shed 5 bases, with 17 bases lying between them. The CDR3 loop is CASSPPAGANEQYF. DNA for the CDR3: TGTGCCAGCAGCCCGCCCGCAGGGGCGAACGAGCAGTACTTC.

The CDR3 sequence: CASSLGTYNEQFF. In DNA form, the CDR3 reads TGTGCCAGCTCACTGGGGACCTACAATGAGCAGTTCTTC. The V call is TRBV18, the J call TRBJ2-1, with D hard to call. The CDR3 extends over 13 amino acids. V lost 4 bases to trimming and J lost 2 bases, with 6 bases between them. Germline-derived CDR1 and CDR2 are KGHSH and LQKENI.

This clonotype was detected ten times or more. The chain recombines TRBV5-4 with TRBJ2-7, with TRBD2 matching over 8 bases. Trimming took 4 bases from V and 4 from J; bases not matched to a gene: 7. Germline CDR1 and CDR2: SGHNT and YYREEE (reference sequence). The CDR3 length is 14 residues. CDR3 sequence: CASSPGTSLYEQYF. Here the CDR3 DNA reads TGTGCCAGCAGCCCCGGGACTAGTCTTTACGAGCAGTACTTC. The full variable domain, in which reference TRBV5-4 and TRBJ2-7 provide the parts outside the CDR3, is ETGVTQSPTHLIKTRGQQVTLRCSSQSGHNTVSWYQQALGQGPQFIFQYYREEENGRGNFPPRFSGLQFPNYSSELNVNALELDDSALYLCASSPGTSLYEQYFGPGTRLTVT.

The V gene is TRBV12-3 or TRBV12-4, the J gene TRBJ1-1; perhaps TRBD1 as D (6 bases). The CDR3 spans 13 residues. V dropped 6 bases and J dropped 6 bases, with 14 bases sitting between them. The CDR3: CASRTGGGSEAFF. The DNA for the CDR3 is TGTGCCAGCAGAACCGGAGGGGGATCTGAAGCTTTCTTT.

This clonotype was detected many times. The CDR3 DNA sequence: TGTGCCACCAGCAGAGATCGGGTGGCGGATGAGCAGTTCTTC. It encodes CATSRDRVADEQFF. The chain combines TRBV15 with TRBJ2-1; no firm D call. V gave up 0 bases and J gave up 8 bases, with 11 bases separating them. Germline V gene sequence: CDR1 LNHNV, CDR2 YYDKDF (reference sequence). The CDR3 has 14 amino acids.

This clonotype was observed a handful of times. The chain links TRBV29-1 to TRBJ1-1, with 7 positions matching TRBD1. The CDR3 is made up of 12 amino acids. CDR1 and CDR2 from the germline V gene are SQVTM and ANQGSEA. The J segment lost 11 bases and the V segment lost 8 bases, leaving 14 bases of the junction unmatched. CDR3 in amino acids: CSTRRDSPMAFF. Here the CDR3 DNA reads TGCAGCACCCGGCGGGACAGCCCTATGGCTTTCTTT. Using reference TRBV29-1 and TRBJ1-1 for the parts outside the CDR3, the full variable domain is SAVISQKPSRDICQRGTSLTIQCQVDSQVTMMFWYRQQPGQSLTLIATANQGSEATYESGFVIDKFPISRPNLTFSTLTVSNMSPEDSSIYLCSTRRDSPMAFFGQGTRLTVV.

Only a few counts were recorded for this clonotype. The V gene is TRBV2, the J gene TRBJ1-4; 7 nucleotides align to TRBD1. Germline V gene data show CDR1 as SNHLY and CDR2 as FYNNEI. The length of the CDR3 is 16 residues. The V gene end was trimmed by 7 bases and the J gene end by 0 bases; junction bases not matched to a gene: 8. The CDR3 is CASNGQALATNEKLFF. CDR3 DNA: TGTGCCAGCAACGGACAGGCTCTTGCAACTAATGAAAAACTGTTTTTT. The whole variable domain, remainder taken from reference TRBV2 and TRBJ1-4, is EPEVTQTPSHQVTQMGQEVILRCVPISNHLYFYWYRQILGQKVEFLVSFYNNEISEKSEIFDDQFSVERPDGSNFTLKIRSTKLEDSAMYFCASNGQALATNEKLFFGSGTQLSVL.